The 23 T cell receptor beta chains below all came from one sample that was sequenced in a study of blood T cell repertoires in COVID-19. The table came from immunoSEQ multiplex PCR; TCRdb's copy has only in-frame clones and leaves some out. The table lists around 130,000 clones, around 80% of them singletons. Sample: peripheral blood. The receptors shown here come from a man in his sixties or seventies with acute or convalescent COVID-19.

The CDR3 here is CASSQEGGSIYGYTF. CDR3 nucleotide sequence: TGTGCCAGCAGCCAAGAAGGGGGATCTATCTATGGCTACACCTTC. The gene calls are TRBV4-2 and TRBJ1-2, with D perhaps matching TRBD1 (6 bases). There are 15 residues in the CDR3. V dropped 0 bases and J dropped 4 bases, with 12 bases sitting between them. Germline V gene lookup returns CDR1 LGHNA and CDR2 YNFKEQ.

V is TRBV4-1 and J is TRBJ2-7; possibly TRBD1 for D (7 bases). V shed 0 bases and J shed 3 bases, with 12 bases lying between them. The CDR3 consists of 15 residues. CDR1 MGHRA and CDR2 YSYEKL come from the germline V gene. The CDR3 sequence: CASSQEEGAHYEQYF. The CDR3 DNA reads TGCGCCAGCAGCCAAGAGGAGGGGGCTCACTACGAGCAGTACTTC.

CDR3 region: CASSIRTSGRSGTQYF. CDR3 sequence (DNA): TGTGCCAGCAGCATCCGGACTAGCGGGCGGTCTGGCACGCAGTATTTT. This chain uses TRBV5-6 with TRBJ2-3, with TRBD2 matching 11 bases. The CDR3 runs 16 residues. The V segment lost 4 bases and the J segment 9 bases; nucleotides outside the gene matches: 13. Germline values: CDR1 SGHDT, CDR2 YYEEEE.

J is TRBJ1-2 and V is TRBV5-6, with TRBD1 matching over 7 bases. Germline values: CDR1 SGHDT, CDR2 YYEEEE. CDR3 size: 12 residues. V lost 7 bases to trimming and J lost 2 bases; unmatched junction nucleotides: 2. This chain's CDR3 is CASEQGNYGYTF. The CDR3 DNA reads TGTGCCAGCGAACAGGGGAACTATGGCTACACCTTC.

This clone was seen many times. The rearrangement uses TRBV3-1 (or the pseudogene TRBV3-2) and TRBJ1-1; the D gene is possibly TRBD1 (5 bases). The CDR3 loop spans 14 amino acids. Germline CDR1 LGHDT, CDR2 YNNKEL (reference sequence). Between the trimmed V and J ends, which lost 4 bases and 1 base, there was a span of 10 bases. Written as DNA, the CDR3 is TGTGCCAGCAGCCTACAGGATAAGAACACTGAAGCTTTCTTT. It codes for CASSLQDKNTEAFF.

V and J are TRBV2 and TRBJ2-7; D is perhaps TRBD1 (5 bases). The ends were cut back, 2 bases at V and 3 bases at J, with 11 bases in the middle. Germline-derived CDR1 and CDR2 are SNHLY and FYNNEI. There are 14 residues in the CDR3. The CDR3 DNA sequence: TGTGCCAGCAGTGAAAGGTGGACAAACTACGAGCAGTACTTC. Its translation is CASSERWTNYEQYF.

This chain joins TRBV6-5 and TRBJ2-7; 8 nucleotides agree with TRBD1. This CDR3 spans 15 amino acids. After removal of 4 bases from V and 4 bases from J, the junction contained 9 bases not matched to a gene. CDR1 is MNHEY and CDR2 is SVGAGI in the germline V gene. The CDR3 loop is CASSSPTGVSYEQYF. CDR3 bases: TGTGCCAGCAGTTCGCCGACAGGGGTTTCGTACGAGCAGTACTTC.

Here the CDR3 reads CASSLQDRAYGYTF. CDR3 coding DNA: TGCGCCAGCAGCCTACAGGACAGGGCATATGGCTACACCTTC. J is TRBJ1-2 and V is TRBV4-1; 8 nucleotides align to TRBD1. This CDR3 has 14 residues. Germline lookup yields CDR1 MGHRA and CDR2 YSYEKL. V lost 4 bases and J lost 5; bases outside the gene matches: 6.

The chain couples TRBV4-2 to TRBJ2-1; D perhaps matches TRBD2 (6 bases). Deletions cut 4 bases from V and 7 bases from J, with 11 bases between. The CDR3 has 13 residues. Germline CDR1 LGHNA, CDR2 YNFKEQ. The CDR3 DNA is TGTGCCAGCAGCCTGGGTAGCGGAAATGAGCAGTTCTTC. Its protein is CASSLGSGNEQFF.

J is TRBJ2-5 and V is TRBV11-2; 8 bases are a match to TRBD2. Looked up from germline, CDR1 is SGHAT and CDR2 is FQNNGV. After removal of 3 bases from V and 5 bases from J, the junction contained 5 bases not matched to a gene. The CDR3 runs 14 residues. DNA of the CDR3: TGTGCCAGCAGCTTTTCGGGGGGGCCTGAGACCCAGTACTTC. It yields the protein CASSFSGGPETQYF.

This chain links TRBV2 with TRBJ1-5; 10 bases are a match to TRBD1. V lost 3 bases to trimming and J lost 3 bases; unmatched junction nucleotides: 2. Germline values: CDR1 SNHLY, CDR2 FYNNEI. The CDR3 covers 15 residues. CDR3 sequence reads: CASSEGQGPNQPQHF. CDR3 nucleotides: TGTGCCAGCAGTGAGGGACAGGGGCCCAATCAGCCCCAGCATTTT.

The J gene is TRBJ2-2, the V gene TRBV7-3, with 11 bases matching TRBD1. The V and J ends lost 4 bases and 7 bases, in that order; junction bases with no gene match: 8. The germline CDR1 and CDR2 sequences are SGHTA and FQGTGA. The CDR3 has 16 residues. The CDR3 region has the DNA TGTGCCAGCAGCTCCCAAGGGACAGGGGGTAACGGGGAGCTGTTTTTT. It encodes CASSSQGTGGNGELFF.

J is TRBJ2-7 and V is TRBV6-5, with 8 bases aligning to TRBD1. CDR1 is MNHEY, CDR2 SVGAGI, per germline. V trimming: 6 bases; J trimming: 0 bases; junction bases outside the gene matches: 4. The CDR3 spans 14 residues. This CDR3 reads CASRRTGSSYEQYF. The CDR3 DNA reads TGTGCCAGCAGAAGGACAGGGAGCTCCTACGAGCAGTACTTC.

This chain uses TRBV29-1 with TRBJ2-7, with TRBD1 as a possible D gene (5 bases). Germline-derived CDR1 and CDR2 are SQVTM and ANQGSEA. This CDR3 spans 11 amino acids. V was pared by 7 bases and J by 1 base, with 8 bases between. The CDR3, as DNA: TGCAGCGCACGACAGTCCTACGAGCAGTACTTC. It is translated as CSARQSYEQYF.

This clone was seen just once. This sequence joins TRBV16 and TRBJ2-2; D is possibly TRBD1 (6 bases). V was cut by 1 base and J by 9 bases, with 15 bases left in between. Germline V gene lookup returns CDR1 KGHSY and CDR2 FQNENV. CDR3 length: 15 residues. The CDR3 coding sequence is TGTGCCAGCAGCCAATTCGTCAGGGGTGACCGGGAGCTGTTTTTT. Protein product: CASSQFVRGDRELFF.

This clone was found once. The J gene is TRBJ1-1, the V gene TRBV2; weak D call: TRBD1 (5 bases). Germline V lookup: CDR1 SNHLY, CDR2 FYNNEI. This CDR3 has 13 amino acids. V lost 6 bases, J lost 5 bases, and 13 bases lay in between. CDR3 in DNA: TGTGCCAGCAGGCTTGGCGGGGGAACTGAAGCTTTCTTT. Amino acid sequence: CASRLGGGTEAFF.

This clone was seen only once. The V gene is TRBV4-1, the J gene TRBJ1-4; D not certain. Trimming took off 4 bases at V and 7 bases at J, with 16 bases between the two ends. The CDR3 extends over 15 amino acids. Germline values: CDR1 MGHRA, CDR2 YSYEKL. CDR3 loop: CASSPSTYRGEKLFF. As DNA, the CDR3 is TGCGCCAGCAGCCCCAGCACATATCGGGGTGAAAAACTGTTTTTT.

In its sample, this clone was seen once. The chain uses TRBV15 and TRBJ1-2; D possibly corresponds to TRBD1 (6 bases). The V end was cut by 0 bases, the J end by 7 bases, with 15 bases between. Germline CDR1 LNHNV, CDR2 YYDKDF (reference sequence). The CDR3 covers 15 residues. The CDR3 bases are TGTGCCACCAGCAGAGATCTGGCAGGGGTTGGTGGCTACACCTTC. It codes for CATSRDLAGVGGYTF.

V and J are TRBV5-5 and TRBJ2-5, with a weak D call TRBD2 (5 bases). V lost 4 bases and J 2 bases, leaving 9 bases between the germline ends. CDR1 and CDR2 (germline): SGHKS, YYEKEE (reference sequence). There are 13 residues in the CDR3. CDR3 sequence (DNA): TGTGCCAGCAGCCCTCGAGGGCAAGAGACCCAGTACTTC. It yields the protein CASSPRGQETQYF.

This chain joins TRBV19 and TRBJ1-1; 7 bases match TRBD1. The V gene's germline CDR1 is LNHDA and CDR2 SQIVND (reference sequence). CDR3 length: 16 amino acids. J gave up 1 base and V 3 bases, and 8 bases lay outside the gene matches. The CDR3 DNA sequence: TGTGCCAGTAGTATCCTTAGACAGGGTACGAACACTGAAGCTTTCTTT. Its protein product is CASSILRQGTNTEAFF. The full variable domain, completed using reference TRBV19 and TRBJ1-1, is DGGITQSPKYLFRKEGQNVTLSCEQNLNHDAMYWYRQDPGQGLRLIYYSQIVNDFQKGDIAEGYSVSREKKESFPLTVTSAQKNPTAFYLCASSILRQGTNTEAFFGQGTRLTVV.

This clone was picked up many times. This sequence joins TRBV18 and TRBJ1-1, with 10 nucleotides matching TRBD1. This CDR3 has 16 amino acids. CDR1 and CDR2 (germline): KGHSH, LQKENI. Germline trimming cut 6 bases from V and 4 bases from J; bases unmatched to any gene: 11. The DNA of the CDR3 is TGTGCCAGCTCGCGGGACAGGGGTACAGCGAGCACTGAAGCTTTCTTT. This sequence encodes CASSRDRGTASTEAFF.

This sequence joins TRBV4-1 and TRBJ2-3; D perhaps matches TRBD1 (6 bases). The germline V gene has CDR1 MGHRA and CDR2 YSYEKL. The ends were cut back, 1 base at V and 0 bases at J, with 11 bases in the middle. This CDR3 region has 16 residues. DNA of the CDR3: TGCGCCAGCAGCCAAGTTCCCAGGGGCAGCACAGATACGCAGTATTTT. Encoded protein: CASSQVPRGSTDTQYF.

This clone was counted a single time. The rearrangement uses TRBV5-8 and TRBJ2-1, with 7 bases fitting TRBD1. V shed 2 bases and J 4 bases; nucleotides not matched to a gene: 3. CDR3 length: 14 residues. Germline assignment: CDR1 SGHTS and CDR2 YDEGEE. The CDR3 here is CASSLGTVYNEQFF. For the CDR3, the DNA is TGTGCCAGCAGCTTAGGGACAGTATACAATGAGCAGTTCTTC. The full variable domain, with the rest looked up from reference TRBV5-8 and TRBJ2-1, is EAGVTQSPTHLIKTRGQQATLRCSPISGHTSVYWYQQALGLGLQFLLWYDEGEERNRGNFPPRFSGRQFPNYSSELNVNALELEDSALYLCASSLGTVYNEQFFGPGTRLTVL.